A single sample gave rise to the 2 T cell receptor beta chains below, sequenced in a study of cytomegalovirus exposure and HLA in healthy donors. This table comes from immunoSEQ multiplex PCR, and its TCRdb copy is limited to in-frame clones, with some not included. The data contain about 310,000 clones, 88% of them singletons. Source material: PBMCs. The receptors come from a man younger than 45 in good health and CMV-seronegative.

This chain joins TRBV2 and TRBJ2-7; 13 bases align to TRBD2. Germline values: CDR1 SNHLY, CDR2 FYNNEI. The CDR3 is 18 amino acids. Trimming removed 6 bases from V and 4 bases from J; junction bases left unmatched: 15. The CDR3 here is CASRAVDLLAGGRYEQYF. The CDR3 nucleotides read TGTGCCAGCAGGGCCGTGGACCTACTAGCGGGGGGGCGATACGAGCAGTACTTC.

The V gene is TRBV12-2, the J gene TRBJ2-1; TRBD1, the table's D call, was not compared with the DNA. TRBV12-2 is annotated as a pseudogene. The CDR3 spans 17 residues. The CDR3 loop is CASRLAYRGRTYNEQFF. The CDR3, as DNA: TGTGCAAGTCGCTTAGCATACAGGGGAAGGACCTACAATGAGCAGTTCTTC.